This T cell receptor beta chain was profiled in a study of CXCR3-negative and CXCR3-positive naive CD8 T cells (dated 2019 in TCRdb). With regard to the full study: In total, 120 million to 150 million TRB reads were obtained, which works out to roughly 1.5 +/- 0.3 million reads per library. Diversity and physicochemical repertoire analyses covered about a dozen donors pooled from two independent experiments. Naive subsets from 5 or 6 donors and memory cells from 3 donors were included in the TRBV-TRBJ cluster analysis.

On the study overall, not on this receptor specifically: Both naive subsets had comparably high repertoire diversity, while memory CD8+ T cells had much lower repertoire diversity. TRBV-TRBJ usage was similar between naive CXCR3-negative and CXCR3-positive cells from the same donor, while memory cells showed distinct patterns. Because surface CD5, which has been linked to self-reactivity in mice, was comparable between naive subsets, TCR interaction strength was also inferred from TRB CDR3 physicochemical properties. Compared with CXCR3-negative naive cells, CXCR3-positive naive cells had TRB CDR3s with higher hydrophobicity (lower Kidera factor 4), lower energy, and higher strength and volume indices. Freshly isolated PBMCs were used for most assays because CXCR3 expression went down partially after cryopreservation.

Sequencing was carried out with a NextSeq 550. The Human TCR Profiling Kit (MiLaboratory) was used to make UMI-labeled 5' RACE TRB cDNA libraries. cDNA synthesis used the entire amount of extracted RNA, and PCR amplification then used the entire amount of cDNA produced. Libraries were prepared in parallel with an identical number of PCR cycles. The source study handled its data this way. With a requirement of at least two reads per UMI, MIGEC and MiXCR extracted about 50,000 +/- 10,000 unique UMI-labeled TRB cDNA molecules per library. On average, about 40,000 +/- 10,000 functional in-frame TRB CDR3 nucleotide clonotypes lacking stop codons were found per library. After downsampling to 5000 UMI-labeled TRB molecules per sample, diversity metrics such as normalized Shannon-Wiener and Chao1 were calculated in VDJtools. VDJtools computed clonotype-size-weighted physicochemical properties of the central five CDR3 residues: interaction energy, strength, volume and Kidera factor 4. TCRdb reprocessed the public reads and reports one entry per CDR3 protein sequence, without DNA. TCRdb assigned the V and J calls; the authors' analysis was not used. The sample has over 100,000 distinct CDR3 sequences on record. Around 0.41% of the sample lies in the top ten.

As for this clonotype: It lacks a known antigen.

Looking up the germline V gene yields CDR1 MGHRA and CDR2 YSYEKL. The CDR3 covers 18 residues, taking in both the cysteine and the phenylalanine. The nucleotide record is missing. For each CD8+ T cell subset, flow sorting was done in triplicate, and 300,000 to 350,000 cells per subset went directly into RLT lysis buffer. To exclude memory contaminants, naive CD8+ T cells were stringently defined as CD45RO-CCR7+CD27+CD95-. Peripheral blood mononuclear cells were isolated from buffy coats using standard density gradient centrifugation. A FACSAria III was used to flow-sort naive CD8+ T cells into CXCR3-negative and CXCR3-positive populations. An RNeasy Mini Kit was used to extract total RNA from the sorted cells.

The specimen was naive CXCR3+ CD8+ T cells from blood. The cell subset or site label on this specimen signifies: CD45RO-CCR7+CD27+CD95- naive CD8+ T cells expressing CXCR3 (TNR3+). This clonotype originated in a human donor in good health. Some clones in this sample may be carry-over from other donors' samples. The chain links TRBV4-1 with TRBJ2-1; TCRdb indicates TRBD1, and absent DNA this call remains unverified. CDR3 protein: CASSQGPPTGYIVGEQFF.